Given below is one T cell receptor (beta chain) in context. This specimen belongs to a study of blood T cell repertoires in COVID-19. Study information: The study drew acute and convalescent COVID-19 samples from the United States, Italy and Spain. Sources were T cells, B-cell-depleted T cells, or PBMCs; the material itself was cDNA or gDNA.

Per the original methods: Amplification with reference gene primers provided the estimates of nucleated cell counts. The method was immunoSEQ multiplex PCR; TCRdb's version includes in-frame clones alone and lacks a portion of them. V, J and clone size are those of that table, while D and trimming were read from the DNA. The profile shows more than 150,000 clones, around 84% of them singletons. CDR3 length equals 12 residues. Germline V gene lookup returns CDR1 MDHEN and CDR2 SYDVKM. Trimming removed 6 bases at V and 9 bases at J, with 15 bases between. The sequenced sample consisted of peripheral blood. The clonotype comes from a man between 45 and 60 years old with active or convalescent COVID-19. The chain uses TRBV28 and TRBJ2-7; perhaps TRBD1 as D (6 bases). Here the CDR3 DNA reads TGTGCCAGCAGGGGGGCGGTCCGTACGCAGTACTTC. Protein sequence: CASRGAVRTQYF.